The following is a T cell receptor (beta chain) sequence with its context. The data were obtained in a study of blood T cell repertoires in COVID-19. Study context: The United States, Italy and Spain supplied acute and convalescent COVID-19 samples.

As originally analysed: Reference gene primer amplification in the assay estimated nucleated cell counts. Produced via immunoSEQ multiplex PCR; TCRdb's table is partial and in-frame only. From that table come the V and J calls and clone size; the DNA was used to work out D and trimming. The data show approximately 100,000 clones, more than 75% seen once. V lost 6 bases and J lost 2; bases outside the gene matches: 5. CDR3 length: 14 residues. The germline gives CDR1 SNHLY, CDR2 FYNNEI. The receptor's source is a human donor in a cohort sampled during active COVID-19. Sample: peripheral blood. The chain couples TRBV2 to TRBJ2-7, with 9 bases lining up with TRBD1. This CDR3 is CASSRTGATYEQYF. CDR3 sequence (DNA): TGTGCCAGCAGCCGGACAGGGGCAACCTACGAGCAGTACTTC.